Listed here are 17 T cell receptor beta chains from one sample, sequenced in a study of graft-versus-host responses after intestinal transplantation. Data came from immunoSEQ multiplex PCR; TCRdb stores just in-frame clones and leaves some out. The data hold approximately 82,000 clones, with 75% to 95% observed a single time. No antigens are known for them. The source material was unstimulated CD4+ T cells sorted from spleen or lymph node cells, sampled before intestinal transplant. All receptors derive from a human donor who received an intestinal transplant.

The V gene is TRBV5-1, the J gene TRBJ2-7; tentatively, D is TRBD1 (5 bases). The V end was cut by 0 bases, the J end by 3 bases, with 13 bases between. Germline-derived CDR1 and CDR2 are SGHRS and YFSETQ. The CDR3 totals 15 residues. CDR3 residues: CASSLEGVPNYEQYF. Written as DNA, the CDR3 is TGCGCCAGCAGCTTGGAAGGGGTGCCTAACTACGAGCAGTACTTC.

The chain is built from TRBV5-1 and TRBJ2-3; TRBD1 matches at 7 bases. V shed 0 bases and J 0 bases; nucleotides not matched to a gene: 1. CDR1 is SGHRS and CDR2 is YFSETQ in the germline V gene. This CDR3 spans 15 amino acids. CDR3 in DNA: TGCGCCAGCAGCTTGGTGGGACAGAGCACAGATACGCAGTATTTT. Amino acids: CASSLVGQSTDTQYF.

The CDR3 reads CASSQDGGSQPQHF. The DNA for the CDR3 is TGCGCCAGCAGCCAAGATGGAGGTTCTCAGCCCCAGCATTTT. The chain joins TRBV4-3 to TRBJ1-5, with D unresolved. Deletions cut 0 bases from V and 6 bases from J, with 9 bases between. From germline, CDR1 is LGHNA and CDR2 YSLEER. CDR3 size: 14 residues.

CDR3: CASSPGRWRNEQFF. DNA for the CDR3: TGTGCCAGCAGTCCAGGAAGGTGGAGGAATGAGCAGTTCTTC. V gene TRBV6-1 combines with J gene TRBJ2-1, with D tentatively TRBD2 (5 bases). V was pared by 5 bases and J by 7 bases, with 15 bases between. CDR1 and CDR2 (germline): MNHNS, SASEGT. The CDR3 consists of 14 residues.

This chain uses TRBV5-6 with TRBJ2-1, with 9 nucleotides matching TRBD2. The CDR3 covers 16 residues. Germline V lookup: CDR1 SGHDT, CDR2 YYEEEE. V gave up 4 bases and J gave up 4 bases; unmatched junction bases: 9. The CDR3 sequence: CASSNPSGEFYNEQFF. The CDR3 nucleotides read TGTGCCAGCAGCAATCCTAGCGGGGAGTTTTACAATGAGCAGTTCTTC.

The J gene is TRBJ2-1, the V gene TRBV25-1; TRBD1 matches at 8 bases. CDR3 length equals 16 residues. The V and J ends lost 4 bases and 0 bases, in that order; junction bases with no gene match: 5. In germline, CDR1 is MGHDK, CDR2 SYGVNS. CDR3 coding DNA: TGTGCCAGCAGTGTTATCACAGGGGGCTCCTACAATGAGCAGTTCTTC. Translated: CASSVITGGSYNEQFF.

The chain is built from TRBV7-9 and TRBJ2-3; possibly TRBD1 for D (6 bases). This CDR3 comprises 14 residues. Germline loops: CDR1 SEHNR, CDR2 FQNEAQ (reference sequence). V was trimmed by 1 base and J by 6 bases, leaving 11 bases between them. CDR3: CASSLVADSDTQYF. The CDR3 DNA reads TGTGCCAGCAGCTTAGTTGCGGACAGTGATACGCAGTATTTT.

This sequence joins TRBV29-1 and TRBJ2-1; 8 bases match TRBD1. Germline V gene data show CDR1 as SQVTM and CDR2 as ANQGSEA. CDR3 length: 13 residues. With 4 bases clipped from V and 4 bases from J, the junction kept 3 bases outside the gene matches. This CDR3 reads CSVATGVYNEQFF. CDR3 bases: TGCAGCGTTGCGACAGGGGTTTACAATGAGCAGTTCTTC.

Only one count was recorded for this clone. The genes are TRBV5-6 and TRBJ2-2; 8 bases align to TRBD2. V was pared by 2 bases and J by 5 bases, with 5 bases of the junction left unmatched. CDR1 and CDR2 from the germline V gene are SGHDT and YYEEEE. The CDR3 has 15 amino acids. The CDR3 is CASSLRGTRTGELFF. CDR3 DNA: TGTGCCAGCAGCTTAAGGGGGACTAGGACCGGGGAGCTGTTTTTT.

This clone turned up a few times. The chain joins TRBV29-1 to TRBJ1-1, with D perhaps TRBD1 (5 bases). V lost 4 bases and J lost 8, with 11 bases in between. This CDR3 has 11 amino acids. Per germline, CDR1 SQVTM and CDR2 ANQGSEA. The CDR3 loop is CSVVRAREAFF. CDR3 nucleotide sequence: TGCAGCGTTGTCAGGGCGAGGGAAGCTTTCTTT.

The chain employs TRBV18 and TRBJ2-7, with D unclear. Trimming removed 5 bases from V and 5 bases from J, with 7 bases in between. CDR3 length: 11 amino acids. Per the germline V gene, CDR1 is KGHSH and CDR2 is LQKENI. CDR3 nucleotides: TGTGCCAGCTCATTGAACAACGAGCAGTACTTC. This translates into CASSLNNEQYF.

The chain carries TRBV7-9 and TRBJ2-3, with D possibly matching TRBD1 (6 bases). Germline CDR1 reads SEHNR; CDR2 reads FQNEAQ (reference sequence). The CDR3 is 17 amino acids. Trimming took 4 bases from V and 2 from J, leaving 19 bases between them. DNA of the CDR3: TGTGCCAGCAGCTCACAAACCGGGACACCCTTCACAGATACGCAGTATTTT. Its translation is CASSSQTGTPFTDTQYF. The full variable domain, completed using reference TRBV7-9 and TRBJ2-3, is DTGVSQNPRHKITKRGQNVTFRCDPISEHNRLYWYRQTLGQGPEFLTYFQNEAQLEKSRLLSDRFSAERPKGSFSTLEIQRTEQGDSAMYLCASSSQTGTPFTDTQYFGPGTRLTVL.

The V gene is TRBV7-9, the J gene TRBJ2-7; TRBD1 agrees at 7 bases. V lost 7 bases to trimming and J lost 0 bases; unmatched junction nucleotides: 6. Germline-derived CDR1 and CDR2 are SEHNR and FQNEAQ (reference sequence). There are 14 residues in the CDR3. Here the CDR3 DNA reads TGTGCCAGCAACAGGGGATTTAACTCCTACGAGCAGTACTTC. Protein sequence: CASNRGFNSYEQYF.

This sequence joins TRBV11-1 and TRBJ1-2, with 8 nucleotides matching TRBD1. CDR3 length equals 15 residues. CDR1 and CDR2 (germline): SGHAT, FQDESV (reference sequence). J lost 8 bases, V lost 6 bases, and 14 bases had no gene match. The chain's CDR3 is CASSDDLGQGGGYTF. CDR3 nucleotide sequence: TGTGCCAGCAGTGACGACCTCGGACAGGGAGGAGGCTACACCTTC.

For the CDR3, the DNA is TGCGCCAGCAGAGCGACGGTTGCAACTAATGAAAAACTGTTTTTT. Translated, it gives CASRATVATNEKLFF. V usage is TRBV5-1 and J usage is TRBJ1-4; D is unresolved. The CDR3 has 15 residues. The V end lost 5 bases, the J end lost 0 bases, and 11 bases lay between the germline ends. Germline V gene sequence: CDR1 SGHRS, CDR2 YFSETQ.

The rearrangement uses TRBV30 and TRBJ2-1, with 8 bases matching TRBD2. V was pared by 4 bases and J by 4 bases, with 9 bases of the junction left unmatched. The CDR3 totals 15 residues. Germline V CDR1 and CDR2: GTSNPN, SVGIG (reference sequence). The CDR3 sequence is CAWTRGSGGYNEQFF. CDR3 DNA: TGTGCCTGGACCCGAGGGAGCGGGGGATACAATGAGCAGTTCTTC.

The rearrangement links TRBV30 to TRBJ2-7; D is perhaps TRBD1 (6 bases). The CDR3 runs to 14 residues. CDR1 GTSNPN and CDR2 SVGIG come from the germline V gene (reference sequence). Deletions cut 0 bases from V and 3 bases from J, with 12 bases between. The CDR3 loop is CAWSVVGRGYEQYF. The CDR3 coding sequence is TGTGCCTGGAGTGTTGTTGGCAGGGGCTACGAGCAGTACTTC.